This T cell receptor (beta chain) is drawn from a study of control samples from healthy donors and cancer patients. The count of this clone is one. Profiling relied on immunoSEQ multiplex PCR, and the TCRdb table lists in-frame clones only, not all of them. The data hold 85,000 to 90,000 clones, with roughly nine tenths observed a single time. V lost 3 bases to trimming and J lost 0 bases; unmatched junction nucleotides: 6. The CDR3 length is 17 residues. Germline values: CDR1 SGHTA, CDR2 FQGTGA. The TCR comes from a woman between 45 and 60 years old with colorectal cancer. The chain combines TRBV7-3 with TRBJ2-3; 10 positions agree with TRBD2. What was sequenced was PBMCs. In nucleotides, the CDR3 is TGTGCCAGCAGCTTGGGATTAGCGGGGGGAAGCACAGATACGCAGTATTTT. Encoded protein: CASSLGLAGGSTDTQYF. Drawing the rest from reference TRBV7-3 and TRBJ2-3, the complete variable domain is GAGVSQTPSNKVTEKGKYVELRCDPISGHTALYWYRQSLGQGPEFLIYFQGTGAADDSGLPNDRFFAVRPEGSVSTLKIQRTERGDSAVYLCASSLGLAGGSTDTQYFGPGTRLTVL.